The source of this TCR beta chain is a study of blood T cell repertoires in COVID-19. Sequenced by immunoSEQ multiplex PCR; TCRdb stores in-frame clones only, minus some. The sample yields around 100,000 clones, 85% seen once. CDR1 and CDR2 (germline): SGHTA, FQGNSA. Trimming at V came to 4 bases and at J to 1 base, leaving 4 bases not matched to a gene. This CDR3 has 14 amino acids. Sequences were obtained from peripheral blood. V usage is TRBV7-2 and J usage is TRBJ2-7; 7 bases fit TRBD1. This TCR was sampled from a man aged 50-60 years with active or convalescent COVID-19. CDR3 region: CASSSVTGSYEQYF. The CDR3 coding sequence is TGTGCCAGCAGCTCAGTGACAGGGTCCTACGAGCAGTACTTC.